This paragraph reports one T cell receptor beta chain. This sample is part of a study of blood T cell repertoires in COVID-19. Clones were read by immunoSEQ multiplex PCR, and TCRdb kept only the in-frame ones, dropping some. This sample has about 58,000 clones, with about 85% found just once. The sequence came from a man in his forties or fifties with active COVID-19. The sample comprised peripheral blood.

This CDR3 is CASSYIRDSSYNEQFF. CDR3 sequence (DNA): TGTGCCAGCAGTTATATCAGGGACAGCTCCTACAATGAGCAGTTCTTC. The J gene is TRBJ2-1, the V gene TRBV6-2 or TRBV6-3; 7 bases map to TRBD1. Germline-derived CDR1 and CDR2 are MNHEY and SVGEGT. This CDR3 is 16 amino acids long. J gave up 0 bases and V 3 bases, and 5 bases lay outside the gene matches.